The T cell receptor beta chain described here comes from a study of identical twins. The CDR3 length is 15 residues. The germline V gene has CDR1 SGDLS and CDR2 YYNGEE. The V end lost 6 bases, the J end lost 4 bases, and 20 bases lay between the germline ends. One entry per CDR3 protein results from TCRdb running MiXCR on the 5' RACE reads. The top ten hold over 0.25% of the sample, which has approximately 1.8 million distinct CDR3 sequences, around a third seen once. The chain recombines TRBV9 with TRBJ2-7; TRBD1 or TRBD2 may be the D gene (5 bases each). The sequencing sample was made of cord blood. This TCR was recovered from a newborn girl in good health. The CDR3 DNA sequence: TGTGCCAGCATTTGGGGAGTCAGGGAGAAGTACGAGCAGTACTTC. It encodes CASIWGVREKYEQYF.